The 20 T cell receptor beta chains below come from one sample, sequenced in a study of OX40 agonist ivuxolimab in advanced cancers. The data were produced by immunoSEQ multiplex PCR, yet TCRdb's version contains in-frame clones alone and is incomplete. The table lists 50,000 to 65,000 clones, over 80% of them singletons. The starting material was CD4+ or CD8+ T cells sorted from blood, obtained in a trial of the OX40 agonist ivuxolimab. Every receptor here comes from an adult with an advanced solid tumor such as melanoma, head and neck, liver or kidney cancer.

The rearrangement uses TRBV6-5 and TRBJ2-3; 10 nucleotides agree with TRBD1. Germline CDR1 reads MNHEY; CDR2 reads SVGAGI. V was clipped by 4 bases and J by 6 bases; unmatched bases: 10. The CDR3 extends over 16 amino acids. This CDR3 is CASSFPPGQGRDTQYF. The CDR3 bases are TGTGCCAGCAGTTTCCCACCGGGACAGGGGCGGGATACGCAGTATTTT.

The chain is built from TRBV28 and TRBJ2-4, with D possibly being TRBD1 (6 bases). The V end lost 2 bases, the J end lost 9 bases, and 17 bases lay between the germline ends. Germline V gene lookup returns CDR1 MDHEN and CDR2 SYDVKM. This CDR3 has 15 amino acids. CDR3 nucleotide sequence: TGTGCCAGCAGTTTAAGTGGGGGCGGGCAGAGCATTCAGTACTTC. Encoded protein: CASSLSGGGQSIQYF. Based on the CDR3 plus reference TRBV28 and TRBJ2-4, the full variable domain is DVKVTQSSRYLVKRTGEKVFLECVQDMDHENMFWYRQDPGLGLRLIYFSYDVKMKEKGDIPEGYSVSREKKERFSLILESASTNQTSMYLCASSLSGGGQSIQYFGAGTRLSVL.

The V and J genes are TRBV10-2 and TRBJ1-6; the D gene is possibly TRBD1 (6 bases). The germline V gene has CDR1 WSHSY and CDR2 SAAADI. Between the trimmed V and J ends, which lost 4 bases and 6 bases, there was a span of 16 bases. This CDR3 comprises 16 residues. CDR3 sequence (DNA): TGCGCCAGCAGTGTGGGGGCGGGACGGATTAATTCACCCCTCCACTTT. This encodes CASSVGAGRINSPLHF.

The rearrangement uses TRBV5-1 and TRBJ1-4; D may be TRBD1 (6 bases). V was pared by 4 bases and J by 7 bases, with 20 bases between. CDR1 SGHRS and CDR2 YFSETQ come from the germline V gene. There are 16 residues in the CDR3. Here the CDR3 DNA reads TGCGCCAGCAGCCCCACGTCCGGGGGGCTAGGTGAAAAACTGTTTTTT. This sequence encodes CASSPTSGGLGEKLFF.

The rearrangement joins TRBV5-1 to TRBJ2-6; the D is unclear. The V gene lost 5 bases and the J gene lost 0 bases, with 6 bases spanning the gap. The CDR3 loop spans 14 amino acids. Per the germline V gene, CDR1 is SGHRS and CDR2 is YFSETQ. CDR3 region: CASRPSSGANVLTF. The CDR3 DNA sequence: TGCGCCAGCAGGCCAAGCTCTGGGGCCAACGTCCTGACTTTC. The whole variable domain, filled in from reference TRBV5-1 and TRBJ2-6, reads KAGVTQTPRYLIKTRGQQVTLSCSPISGHRSVSWYQQTPGQGLQFLFEYFSETQRNKGNFPGRFSGRQFSNSRSEMNVSTLELGDSALYLCASRPSSGANVLTFGAGSRLTVL.

This chain uses TRBV9 with TRBJ1-2, with a possible D match to TRBD1 (5 bases). Deletions cut 0 bases from V and 8 bases from J, with 20 bases between. The V gene's germline CDR1 is SGDLS and CDR2 YYNGEE. CDR3 length: 16 amino acids. The CDR3 protein is CASSVDPLRGGIGYTF. Written as DNA, the CDR3 is TGTGCCAGCAGCGTAGACCCCCTGCGTGGGGGAATAGGCTACACCTTC.

The chain carries TRBV10-1 and TRBJ1-1, with D maybe TRBD1 (6 bases). Trimming pared 6 bases from V and 2 bases from J, leaving 10 bases between. Germline loops: CDR1 WNHNN, CDR2 SYGVQD (reference sequence). The CDR3 has 13 amino acids. This CDR3 is CASSRTANTEAFF. The CDR3 DNA sequence: TGCGCCAGCAGCCGGACAGCTAACACTGAAGCTTTCTTT.

V is TRBV19 and J is TRBJ1-3, with D tentatively TRBD1 (5 bases). This CDR3 region has 13 residues. V gave up 6 bases and J gave up 0 bases, with 6 bases separating them. CDR1 LNHDA and CDR2 SQIVND come from the germline V gene (reference sequence). The CDR3 nucleotides read TGTGCCAGTAGCGACAGCTCTGGAAACACCATATATTTT. Translated, it gives CASSDSSGNTIYF.

The chain employs TRBV6-1 and TRBJ2-1; 10 bases line up with TRBD2. Trimming cost V 6 bases and J 7 bases; bases outside gene matches: 6. The CDR3 totals 14 residues. CDR1 MNHNS and CDR2 SASEGT come from the germline V gene. The CDR3 spells CASSKREGLNEQFF. DNA for the CDR3: TGTGCCAGCAGCAAGCGGGAGGGCCTGAATGAGCAGTTCTTC.

The chain is built from TRBV10-3 and TRBJ2-7, with D tentatively TRBD1 or TRBD2 (5 bases each). Germline CDR1 reads ENHRY; CDR2 reads SYGVKD. CDR3 size: 16 residues. Trimming removed 7 bases from V and 0 bases from J, with 19 bases in between. The CDR3 sequence: CAITSMAGTSSYEQYF. For the CDR3, the DNA is TGTGCCATCACCTCCATGGCAGGGACCAGCTCCTACGAGCAGTACTTC.

The J gene is TRBJ1-5, the V gene TRBV27; D gene ambiguous. This CDR3 has 13 residues. Germline V CDR1 and CDR2: MNHEY, SMNVEV (reference sequence). Trimming took off 3 bases at V and 6 bases at J, with 9 bases between the two ends. CDR3 loop: CASSFRGSQPQHF. The CDR3 coding sequence is TGTGCCAGCAGTTTCCGGGGTAGTCAGCCCCAGCATTTT.

V is TRBV11-2 and J is TRBJ2-1; D tentatively reads TRBD1 or TRBD2 (5 bases each). The CDR3 contains 15 residues. V was pared by 4 bases and J by 0 bases, with 10 bases between. CDR1 is SGHAT and CDR2 is FQNNGV in the germline V gene. This chain's CDR3 is CASSSQGRSYNEQFF. CDR3 coding DNA: TGTGCCAGCAGCTCCCAGGGACGCTCCTACAATGAGCAGTTCTTC. The complete variable domain, with remaining parts taken from reference TRBV11-2 and TRBJ2-1, reads EAGVAQSPRYKIIEKRQSVAFWCNPISGHATLYWYQQILGQGPKLLIQFQNNGVVDDSQLPKDRFSAERLKGVDSTLKIQPAKLEDSAVYLCASSSQGRSYNEQFFGPGTRLTVL.

The V call is TRBV11-2, the J call TRBJ1-1; D is uncertain. The CDR3 sequence is 10 residues long. Germline V CDR1 and CDR2: SGHAT, FQNNGV. The V and J ends lost 1 base and 13 bases respectively, with 7 bases between them. The CDR3 DNA follows: TGTGCCAGCAGCTTAGTCAACCTTTTCTTT. Translation gives CASSLVNLFF.

The V and J genes are TRBV7-8 and TRBJ1-1, with a possible D match to TRBD1 (6 bases). The CDR3 loop spans 14 amino acids. Germline loops: CDR1 SGHVS, CDR2 FQNEAQ. Trimming pared 8 bases from V and 4 bases from J, leaving 17 bases between. The CDR3 bases are TGTGCCAGCCTTTCCGGGGGCTCGAGCACTGAAGCTTTCTTT. Protein product: CASLSGGSSTEAFF.

This clone was seen just once. The chain uses TRBV7-2 and TRBJ1-2; possible D gene TRBD1, 5 bases. Trimming pared 5 bases from V and 5 bases from J, leaving 15 bases between. Germline V gives CDR1 SGHTA, CDR2 FQGNSA. The CDR3 has 14 residues. The CDR3 DNA follows: TGTGCCAGCAGCCCAGGGACCGCCACGTATGGCTACACCTTC. Translated: CASSPGTATYGYTF.

The table lists this clone with a count of one. The V gene is TRBV28, the J gene TRBJ2-1, with 8 bases identical to TRBD2. The germline CDR1 and CDR2 sequences are MDHEN and SYDVKM. The CDR3 loop spans 14 amino acids. J gave up 2 bases and V 3 bases, and 0 bases lay outside the gene matches. For the CDR3, the DNA is TGTGCCAGCAGTTTTAGCGGGACCTACAATGAGCAGTTCTTC. Translated, it gives CASSFSGTYNEQFF.

There are a few counts of this clone. CDR3 sequence (DNA): TGTGCCAGCAGCATGAACACGAGAGCAGATACGCAGTATTTT. Residues: CASSMNTRADTQYF. This sequence joins TRBV7-8 and TRBJ2-3; D call uncertain. Germline assignment: CDR1 SGHVS and CDR2 FQNEAQ. V gave up 5 bases and J gave up 4 bases, with 13 bases separating them. The CDR3 runs to 14 residues.

The chain employs TRBV28 and TRBJ2-7, with TRBD1 identical over 8 bases. J was trimmed by 2 bases and V by 4 bases; bases with no gene match: 7. Germline assignment: CDR1 MDHEN and CDR2 SYDVKM. The CDR3 has 15 residues. The CDR3 sequence is CASSSPGQAPYEQYF. CDR3 coding DNA: TGTGCCAGCAGTTCCCCGGGACAGGCCCCCTACGAGCAGTACTTC. The variable domain in full, with the rest retrieved from reference TRBV28 and TRBJ2-7, is DVKVTQSSRYLVKRTGEKVFLECVQDMDHENMFWYRQDPGLGLRLIYFSYDVKMKEKGDIPEGYSVSREKKERFSLILESASTNQTSMYLCASSSPGQAPYEQYFGPGTRLTVT.

The rearrangement uses TRBV27 and TRBJ1-1, with a weak D call TRBD1 (5 bases). Trimming took 2 bases from V and 2 from J, leaving 9 bases between them. CDR3 length: 14 amino acids. CDR1 is MNHEY, CDR2 SMNVEV, per germline (reference sequence). CDR3 in DNA: TGTGCCAGCAGTTTAACCCAGGGTAACACTGAAGCTTTCTTT. Protein sequence: CASSLTQGNTEAFF.

The genes are TRBV18 and TRBJ2-3; 7 nucleotides align to TRBD1. Unmatched junction bases numbered 12, after V lost 4 bases and J lost 5 bases. The CDR3 sequence is 16 residues long. CDR1 and CDR2 (germline): KGHSH, LQKENI. The CDR3 nucleotides read TGTGCCAGCTCACGCCTAGACAGGGCAAAATTAGATACGCAGTATTTT. This gives the protein CASSRLDRAKLDTQYF.